The 29 T cell receptor beta chains listed next were all sequenced from one sample in a study of blood T cells in healthy people across ages. The authors ran a second PCR of about 7 to 11 cycles using a sample-barcoded 5' primer and a J-beta primer mix. From the 5' RACE reads, TCRdb called clonotypes with MiXCR, one entry per CDR3 protein. The data show 380,000 or so distinct CDR3 sequences, 50% to 60% seen once. Specimen: blood. These receptors all stem from a man aged 55 to 70 in good health.

This rearrangement joins TRBV7-3 to TRBJ1-6; 9 positions agree with TRBD1. This CDR3 comprises 15 residues. V lost 5 bases and J lost 9; bases outside the gene matches: 8. The germline V gene has CDR1 SGHTA and CDR2 FQGTGA. The chain's CDR3 is CASSATGGAGSPLHF. CDR3 nucleotides: TGTGCCAGCAGCGCCACAGGGGGCGCGGGTTCACCCCTCCACTTT.

This clonotype was detected once. CDR3 sequence reads: CSVEGTGTKGYTF. For the CDR3, the DNA is TGCAGCGTTGAAGGGACAGGGACCAAAGGCTACACCTTC. The chain links TRBV29-1 to TRBJ1-2, with 8 bases matching TRBD1. Germline CDR1 SQVTM, CDR2 ANQGSEA. This CDR3 is built from 13 residues. V lost 1 base to trimming and J lost 8 bases; unmatched junction nucleotides: 6.

The rearrangement joins TRBV20-1 to TRBJ2-1; D assignment may be TRBD1 or TRBD2 (7 bases each). The CDR3 is 15 amino acids. The V end lost 3 bases, the J end lost 9 bases, and 21 bases lay between the germline ends. In germline, CDR1 is DFQATT, CDR2 SNEGSKA (reference sequence). In nucleotides, the CDR3 is TGCAGTGCTAGTCCAGGGGGGAGCGGGGTACGTGAGCAGTTCTTC. This codes for CSASPGGSGVREQFF.

The J gene is TRBJ2-7, the V gene TRBV27, with TRBD2 matching 9 bases. V gave up 6 bases and J gave up 0 bases; unmatched junction bases: 9. CDR1 is MNHEY and CDR2 is SMNVEV in the germline V gene (reference sequence). The CDR3 is made up of 16 amino acids. In DNA, the CDR3 is TGTGCCAGCAGCTCCCGTATAGCGGGAGCCTCCTACGAGCAGTACTTC. Translating gives CASSSRIAGASYEQYF.

In the case of this clonotype: This may arise from a read error, as a much more abundant clone is one base away. This chain joins TRBV12-3 or TRBV12-4 and TRBJ2-3; D is ambiguous. The CDR3 sequence is 15 residues long. The CDR3 nucleotides are TGTGCCAGCAGTCGAGATCGGACCCCCAAAGATATGCAGTATTTT. This gives the protein CASSRDRTPKDMQYF.

To note about this clonotype: One base away lies a much larger clone, so this may be a sequencing read error. This CDR3 reads CASSQRTDTQYF. In nucleotides, the CDR3 is TGTGCCAGCAGCCAACGCACAGATACGCAGTATTTT. The chain recombines TRBV3-1 with TRBJ2-3; D gene unclear. V lost 2 bases and J 1 base, leaving 1 base between the germline ends. The CDR3 totals 12 residues. Germline CDR1 is LGHDT and CDR2 is YNNKEL (reference sequence).

This chain connects TRBV7-2 to TRBJ1-2, with 9 bases identical to TRBD1. CDR3 size: 14 residues. V lost 5 bases and J lost 6; bases outside the gene matches: 7. CDR1 is SGHTA, CDR2 FQGNSA, per germline. The CDR3 DNA reads as TGTGCCAGCAGCCATTACAGGGACAGGGATGGCTACACCTTC. Translating gives CASSHYRDRDGYTF.

The chain joins TRBV19 to TRBJ1-5, with D possibly TRBD1 on 5 matching bases. V was trimmed by 3 bases and J by 2 bases, leaving 17 bases between them. Looked up from germline, CDR1 is LNHDA and CDR2 is SQIVND (reference sequence). The CDR3 is 17 amino acids. The CDR3 DNA sequence: TGTGCCAGTAGTATCAGGGATGGGGTTGTACGCAATCAGCCCCAGCATTTT. It yields the protein CASSIRDGVVRNQPQHF.

This clonotype was counted a few times. This chain links TRBV5-1 with TRBJ2-3; D is undetermined. The CDR3 totals 12 residues. V was clipped by 0 bases and J by 10 bases, with 9 bases between them. Germline V lookup: CDR1 SGHRS, CDR2 YFSETQ. Here the CDR3 reads CASSLAPQPQYF. The CDR3 DNA is TGCGCCAGCAGCTTGGCTCCCCAACCGCAGTATTTT.

This chain uses TRBV30 with TRBJ2-3; 8 bases map to TRBD2. CDR3 size: 13 residues. V dropped 5 bases and J dropped 6; count of bases not matched to a gene: 7. The germline V gene has CDR1 GTSNPN and CDR2 SVGIG (reference sequence). CDR3 nucleotide sequence: TGTGCCTGGGGCGGGGGGTCCAGGGATACGCAGTATTTT. This gives the protein CAWGGGSRDTQYF.

This clonotype was seen a few times. The chain employs TRBV13 and TRBJ2-1; D might be TRBD1 or TRBD2, each matching 6 bases. Trimming left V 5 bases short and J 2 bases short, with 16 bases between. Germline V lookup: CDR1 PRHDT, CDR2 FYEKMQ (reference sequence). CDR3 length: 16 residues. The CDR3 region has the DNA TGTGCCAGCAGCAGGGGGACTCCCGGGGCCTACAATGAGCAGTTCTTC. Encoded protein: CASSRGTPGAYNEQFF.

In this sample, this clonotype turned up a few times. The gene calls are TRBV5-5 and TRBJ2-3; a weak D match, TRBD2 (6 bases). The CDR3 has 14 residues. Germline lookup yields CDR1 SGHKS and CDR2 YYEKEE (reference sequence). Between the trimmed V and J ends, which lost 4 bases and 0 bases, there was a span of 9 bases. The CDR3 is CASSPSASTDTQYF. CDR3 coding DNA: TGTGCCAGCAGCCCTAGCGCGAGCACAGATACGCAGTATTTT.

The chain recombines TRBV6-6 with TRBJ2-7; TRBD2 aligns across 7 bases. V gave up 1 base and J gave up 1 base; unmatched junction bases: 10. CDR3 size: 17 residues. Germline-derived CDR1 and CDR2 are MNHNY and SVGAGI (reference sequence). CDR3 amino acids: CASSYYNRLALSYEQYF. DNA for the CDR3: TGTGCCAGCAGTTACTACAACCGACTAGCCCTTTCCTACGAGCAGTACTTC.

The V and J genes are TRBV7-2 and TRBJ2-1; D is possibly TRBD2 (6 bases). The CDR3 has 16 residues. Germline V gene sequence: CDR1 SGHTA, CDR2 FQGNSA. Between the trimmed V and J ends, which lost 5 bases and 4 bases, there was a span of 18 bases. In nucleotides, the CDR3 is TGTGCCAGCAGCCACGGCGGGGTGTTGGGATACAATGAGCAGTTCTTC. As protein: CASSHGGVLGYNEQFF. Full variable domain (missing parts from reference TRBV7-2 and TRBJ2-1): GAGVSQSPSNKVTEKGKDVELRCDPISGHTALYWYRQSLGQGLEFLIYFQGNSAPDKSGLPSDRFSAERTGGSVSTLTIQRTQQEDSAVYLCASSHGGVLGYNEQFFGPGTRLTVL.

The chain employs TRBV11-2 and TRBJ2-7; D possibly matches TRBD1 or TRBD2 (5 bases each). Trimming shortened V by 3 bases and J by 2 bases, and 11 bases separated the two germline ends. Germline V gene data show CDR1 as SGHAT and CDR2 as FQNNGV. CDR3 length: 14 residues. The CDR3 here is CASSLGTVTYEQYF. The CDR3 DNA follows: TGTGCCAGCAGCTTGGGGACGGTGACCTACGAGCAGTACTTC. Complete variable domain (other parts from reference TRBV11-2 and TRBJ2-7): EAGVAQSPRYKIIEKRQSVAFWCNPISGHATLYWYQQILGQGPKLLIQFQNNGVVDDSQLPKDRFSAERLKGVDSTLKIQPAKLEDSAVYLCASSLGTVTYEQYFGPGTRLTVT.

The rearrangement uses TRBV7-2 and TRBJ2-7, with 7 bases lining up with TRBD1. Per the germline V gene, CDR1 is SGHTA and CDR2 is FQGNSA. The CDR3 has 15 amino acids. The J segment lost 4 bases and the V segment lost 2 bases, leaving 8 bases of the junction unmatched. CDR3 loop: CASSLSGTAEYEQYF. As DNA, the CDR3 is TGTGCCAGCAGCTTAAGTGGGACAGCGGAATACGAGCAGTACTTC. Full variable domain (remainder filled in from reference TRBV7-2 and TRBJ2-7): GAGVSQSPSNKVTEKGKDVELRCDPISGHTALYWYRQSLGQGLEFLIYFQGNSAPDKSGLPSDRFSAERTGGSVSTLTIQRTQQEDSAVYLCASSLSGTAEYEQYFGPGTRLTVT.

This clonotype has only one observation. The chain combines TRBV2 with TRBJ2-7, with TRBD2 as a possible D gene (6 bases). Per germline, CDR1 SNHLY and CDR2 FYNNEI. The CDR3 is 16 amino acids. Trimming left V 6 bases short and J 2 bases short, with 20 bases between. Here the CDR3 DNA reads TGTGCCAGCAGGATAACCGGGACTCCGGGCCCCTACGAGCAGTACTTC. The encoded protein is CASRITGTPGPYEQYF.

The chain couples TRBV29-1 to TRBJ2-1; D unresolved. The DNA matches TRBJ2-7 better at its end, which makes the J call doubtful. CDR1 and CDR2 from the germline V gene are SQVTM and ANQGSEA. The CDR3 covers 12 residues. Here the CDR3 reads CSVERLYNEQYF. The CDR3 bases are TGCAGCGTTGAACGGCTATACAATGAGCAGTACTTC.

The gene calls are TRBV4-2 and TRBJ2-5, with 7 positions matching TRBD2. In germline, CDR1 is LGHNA, CDR2 YNFKEQ. J gave up 11 bases and V 6 bases, and 18 bases lay outside the gene matches. The CDR3 extends over 15 amino acids. This chain's CDR3 is CASSRTSAGKGEQYF. In DNA, the CDR3 is TGTGCCAGCAGTCGCACTAGCGCCGGAAAGGGAGAGCAGTACTTC.

As concerns this clonotype: A much larger clone is a single base away; this may be a read error. The J gene is TRBJ2-4, the V gene TRBV28, with D unresolved. The CDR3 consists of 13 residues. Germline V gene data show CDR1 as MDHEN and CDR2 as SYDVKM. Trimming took off 2 bases at V and 12 bases at J, with 14 bases between the two ends. CDR3 amino acids: CASSLDKVGTQYF. CDR3 coding DNA: TGTGCCAGCAGTTTAGATAAGGTCGGCACTCAGTACTTC.

This clonotype was counted between two and nine times. This chain joins TRBV3-1 and TRBJ1-4, with D perhaps matching TRBD1 (5 bases). The ends were cut back, 4 bases at V and 8 bases at J, with 20 bases in the middle. The CDR3 loop spans 16 amino acids. Germline assignment: CDR1 LGHDT and CDR2 YNNKEL (reference sequence). The DNA for the CDR3 is TGTGCCAGCAGCCCTTGGACACGGCGTTGGGGGGAAAAACTGTTTTTT. Its translation: CASSPWTRRWGEKLFF.

The chain couples TRBV7-9 to TRBJ1-1; D gene uncertain. Trimming took off 2 bases at V and 4 bases at J, with 14 bases between the two ends. CDR3 length: 15 amino acids. Germline V CDR1 and CDR2: SEHNR, FQNEAQ (reference sequence). CDR3 region: CASSLPFSLGTEAFF. The DNA of the CDR3 is TGTGCCAGCAGCTTACCCTTCAGTCTGGGCACTGAAGCTTTCTTT.

The chain couples TRBV7-2 to TRBJ2-3, with D tentatively TRBD1 or TRBD2 (5 bases each). Germline loops: CDR1 SGHTA, CDR2 FQGNSA. The V gene lost 5 bases and the J gene lost 4 bases, with 16 bases spanning the gap. The CDR3 spans 15 residues. The DNA for the CDR3 is TGTGCCAGCAGCGCCCGAGGGGACGGGGCAGATACGCAGTATTTT. Translating gives CASSARGDGADTQYF.

About this clonotype itself: A much bigger clone sits one base away, suggesting this may be a read error. The V and J genes are TRBV7-9 and TRBJ2-1; the match to TRBD2 covers 9 bases. Germline V gene data show CDR1 as SEHNR and CDR2 as FQNEAQ (reference sequence). The CDR3 extends over 15 amino acids. The CDR3 here is CARSSSGSTPGEQFF. CDR3 DNA: TGTGCCCGCAGCAGTAGCGGGAGTACTCCGGGTGAGCAGTTCTTC.

For this clonotype: A much more abundant neighbour one base away suggests this may be a read error. V usage is TRBV7-8 and J usage is TRBJ1-6, with 8 bases aligning to TRBD1. Germline lookup yields CDR1 SGHVS and CDR2 FQNEAQ. The CDR3 length is 14 residues. CDR3 nucleotides: TGTGCCAGCAGCTCGACAGGGGCAGGTTCACCCCCCCACTTT. Translation: CASSSTGAGSPPHF.

The gene calls are TRBV20-1 and TRBJ2-5; D not certain. V was shortened by 0 bases and J by 5 bases, with 16 bases between the two germline ends. Germline assignment: CDR1 DFQATT and CDR2 SNEGSKA (reference sequence). The CDR3 extends over 15 amino acids. The CDR3 loop reads CSARDLSGSWETQYF. The CDR3 DNA sequence: TGCAGTGCTAGAGATCTGAGTGGGTCGTGGGAGACCCAGTACTTC.

This sequence joins TRBV6-1 and TRBJ2-4; D ambiguous. CDR1 is MNHNS, CDR2 SASEGT, per germline. The CDR3 contains 10 residues. Between the trimmed V and J ends, which lost 7 bases and 13 bases, there was a span of 11 bases. The DNA for the CDR3 is TGTGCCAGCATGTTGGGTGAGCAGTACTTC. It is translated as CASMLGEQYF.

CDR3 bases: TGTGCCAGCAGCTTAGCCCTTACTAGCACTAGCACAGATACGCAGTATTTT. This encodes CASSLALTSTSTDTQYF. V is TRBV7-2 and J is TRBJ2-3, with a weak D call TRBD2 (6 bases). This CDR3 comprises 17 residues. The germline V and J ends were trimmed by 0 bases and 0 bases, with 13 bases remaining between them. CDR1 is SGHTA, CDR2 FQGNSA, per germline.

This clonotype has a handful of counts. Given a much more abundant clone one base away, this may be a read error. The chain is built from TRBV7-9 and TRBJ2-5; TRBD2 matches 10 bases. The V gene end was trimmed by 4 bases and the J gene end by 11 bases; junction bases not matched to a gene: 16. CDR1 and CDR2 from the germline V gene are SEHNR and FQNEAQ (reference sequence). This CDR3 spans 16 amino acids. CDR3 nucleotide sequence: TGTGCCAGCAGCTCCCCAGCGGGGGGGTATTCGGATGAGCAGTACTTC. Its translation is CASSSPAGGYSDEQYF.